This T cell receptor beta chain was identified in a study of CD8 T cells in Susac syndrome. The sequenced target, TCR beta, came from blood CD8+ and CD4+ T cells. RNA totalling roughly 0.45 to 1 ug underwent reverse transcription with random hexamers. Amplification of TCR beta CDR3 used immunoSEQ multiplex PCR across 54 Vbeta and 13 Jbeta. TCRdb called the immunoSEQ multiplex PCR reads again in MiXCR, with one record for every CDR3 protein. The table includes some 18,000 distinct CDR3 sequences, about 95% detected once. The sample taken for sequencing was CD8+ T cells from PBMCs. The receptor's source is a human donor in good health.

CDR3 loop: CASSPPETGVDEQFF. The CDR3 DNA follows: TGTGCCAGCAGCCCACCAGAGACAGGGGTTGATGAGCAGTTCTTC. The chain recombines TRBV7-9 with TRBJ2-1, with 8 bases identical to TRBD1. The CDR3 has 15 residues. Germline lookup yields CDR1 SEHNR and CDR2 FQNEAQ (reference sequence). V was pared by 5 bases and J by 8 bases, with 11 bases of the junction left unmatched.